This is a list of T cell receptor beta chains from one sample in a study of regulatory T cells in long-lasting Graves disease. TCRdb passed the multiplex PCR reads through MiXCR, listing each CDR3 protein once. The sample includes some 450,000 distinct CDR3 sequences, 15% to 20% seen only once; the top ten take 9.5% to 12%. In addition, the sample was reused for a study of T cells in Graves' hyperthyroidism and ophthalmopathy.

The sample consisted of peripheral blood mononuclear cells (PBMCs), taken at new diagnosis, from a patient treated with antithyroid drugs. These receptors all stem from a woman between 25 and 40 years old with Graves disease. Each CDR3 is given with its conserved first and last residue. D genes are given only for firm matches. Where a row states a size, it is once, few, many or the class of an expanded clone; other rows omit it.

CASSLRGGFNEQYF	TGTGCCAGTAGTTTACGCGGGGGGTTTAACGAGCAGTACTTC	TRBD2	NA	TRBV19	TRBJ2-7
CASMTLVGSYNEQFF	TGTGCCAGCATGACTCTCGTGGGCTCCTACAATGAGCAGTTCTTC	NA	many	TRBV6-2/TRBV6-3	TRBJ2-1
CSVPPPGADTEAFF	TGCAGCGTTCCCCCCCCTGGGGCCGACACTGAAGCTTTCTTT	NA	NA	TRBV29-1	TRBJ1-1
CAWRLGLAGVDEQYF	TGTGCCTGGAGACTTGGGCTAGCGGGAGTCGACGAGCAGTACTTC	TRBD2	many	TRBV30	TRBJ2-7
CASSLAVWDIQYF	TGTGCCAGCAGCTTGGCCGTGTGGGACATTCAGTACTTC	NA	few	TRBV5-6	TRBJ2-4
CASSPGQGSTEQYF	TGTGCCAGCAGCCCTGGACAGGGGTCCACCGAGCAGTACTTC	TRBD1	many	TRBV7-2	TRBJ2-7
CASRSDRGLNSPLHF	TGTGCCAGCAGATCCGACAGGGGGCTTAATTCACCCCTCCACTTT	TRBD1	few	TRBV7-9	TRBJ1-6
CASSLVGQTYEQYF	TGTGCCAGCAGCTTAGTGGGCCAGACCTACGAGCAGTACTTC	NA	many	TRBV7-9	TRBJ2-7
CASGLVTGTGGYTGELFF	TGTGCTAGTGGTTTGGTTACCGGGACAGGGGGATACACCGGGGAGCTGTTTTTT	TRBD1	few	TRBV12-5	TRBJ2-2
CASSSAGSGELFF	TGTGCCAGCAGCTCGGCAGGGTCCGGGGAGCTGTTTTTT	NA	many	TRBV7-2	TRBJ2-2
CASSFPEQPAFF	TGTGCCAGCAGCTTCCCAGAGCAGCCCGCTTTCTTT	NA	few	TRBV7-6	TRBJ1-1
CASSERTSGDEQFF	TGTGCCAGCAGTGAAAGAACTAGCGGCGATGAGCAGTTCTTC	TRBD2	many	TRBV2	TRBJ2-1
CASSTPDRGLSSYEQYF	TGTGCCAGCAGTACTCCGGACAGGGGGCTCAGCTCCTACGAGCAGTACTTC	TRBD1	few	TRBV6-1	TRBJ2-7
CASRTSGTTTGELFF	TGTGCCAGCAGGACTAGCGGGACTACCACCGGGGAGCTGTTTTTT	TRBD2	NA	TRBV5-4	TRBJ2-2